The sequence of this TCR beta chain was determined in a study of human T cells and chemical hapten exposure. MiXCR, run by TCRdb on the RACE reads, gives a single entry per CDR3 protein. This table holds about 81,000 distinct CDR3 sequences, roughly 10% found once. As to time point: patch test 2, 6 weeks after DPC sensitization. Documented treatment: therapeutic diphenylcyclopropenone sensitization with weekly scalp DPC. This CDR3 spans 17 amino acids. This clonotype was detected only a few times. Sequenced material: whole blood, taken in connection with sensitization to the hapten diphenylcyclopropenone (DPC). The clonotype comes from a woman in her thirties with alopecia areata. Some clones in this sample may be carry-over from other donors' samples. The rearrangement uses TRBV21-1 and TRBJ2-1; the table's D gene call, TRBD1, was not cross checked with the DNA. TRBV21-1 counts as a pseudogene. CDR3 residues: CASSKGKPRADYNEQFF. CDR3 coding DNA: TGTGCCAGCAGCAAAGGTAAACCAAGGGCGGACTACAATGAGCAGTTCTTC.